This record concerns one TCR beta chain sequence. This entry belongs to a study of T cell responses to AZD1222 COVID-19 vaccine. Here immunoSEQ multiplex PCR was the method, and the copy in TCRdb shows in-frame clones only, minus some. This repertoire shows over 120,000 clones, about 92% found once; its top ten account for 3% to 4.5%. Germline values: CDR1 SGDLS, CDR2 YYNGEE. The CDR3 spans 19 residues. The V gene end was trimmed by 4 bases and the J gene end by 9 bases; junction bases not matched to a gene: 22. The sequences come from peripheral blood, collected 28 days after the second AZD1222 dose. The source of this sequence is an adult who received the AZD1222 COVID-19 vaccine. J is TRBJ2-1 and V is TRBV9; 10 bases are shared with TRBD2. The CDR3: CASSFPELAGERTKTEQFF. The CDR3 coding sequence is TGTGCCAGCAGCTTCCCCGAGCTAGCGGGAGAGAGAACAAAAACTGAGCAGTTCTTC.